The clone carrying this TCR beta chain has just one count. This entry is derived from a study of blood T cell repertoires in COVID-19. Turning to the study itself: PBMCs, B-cell-depleted T cells, or T cells provided the cDNA or gDNA that made up the material.

The germline CDR1 and CDR2 sequences are MNHEY and SMNVEV (reference sequence). V lost 3 bases and J lost 7, with 18 bases in between. The CDR3 loop spans 15 amino acids. In the original workflow: The authors estimated nucleated cell counts from reference gene primer amplification. Profiling relied on immunoSEQ multiplex PCR, and the TCRdb table lists in-frame clones only, not all of them. From that table come the V and J calls and clone size; the DNA was used to work out D and trimming. The profile covers under 200,000 clones, with 65% to 85% appearing a single time and 17% taken by the ten largest.

Material for sequencing was peripheral blood. The J gene is TRBJ2-5, the V gene TRBV27, with D perhaps TRBD2 (5 bases). The TCR was taken from a man aged 55 to 70 with active or convalescent COVID-19. The DNA of the CDR3 is TGTGCCAGCAGTTTTTCGTCAGCCGGGGTTCGGACCCAGTACTTC. This sequence encodes CASSFSSAGVRTQYF.